The TCR beta chain described here comes from a study of shared clonotypes between healthy human individuals. Germline V lookup: CDR1 LNHDA, CDR2 SQIVND (reference sequence). V was pared by 2 bases and J by 5 bases, with 6 bases of the junction left unmatched. CDR3 length equals 14 residues. For each subset, genomic DNA was distributed in equal portions over several immunoSEQ plates. Clones were read by immunoSEQ multiplex PCR, and TCRdb kept only the in-frame ones, dropping some. The sample records approximately 2,000,000 clones, 93% being singletons. This clone was recorded only once. CD8 cells regarded as naive lacked CD45RO, were positively chosen for CCR7, and omitted terminally differentiated effector memory CD45RA+ cells. Every one of the donors was a Caucasian adult that lived in Nashville, Tennessee.

The chain employs TRBV19 and TRBJ2-7, with 7 bases matching TRBD1. This receptor was identified in a man aged 18 to 29 in good health. Some clones in this sample may be carry-over from other donors' samples. Sequenced input: naive CD8+ T cells from PBMCs. CDR3 region: CASSIKGQRNEQYF. The DNA for the CDR3 is TGTGCCAGTAGTATAAAGGGACAGAGGAACGAGCAGTACTTC.